This TCR beta chain was obtained from a study of CD8 T cells in ankylosing spondylitis. Findings and limits, study-wide: Typical of ankylosing spondylitis blood, it appeared, was a TCR beta motif of eight highly homologous variants.

Researchers built TCR beta libraries using quantitative 5'-RACE with molecular barcodes. TCRdb used MiXCR to reprocess the 5' RACE reads, holding one entry per CDR3 protein. The sample holds over 700,000 distinct CDR3 sequences, around a fifth seen once. Trimming stripped 2 bases from V and 0 bases from J, with 8 bases between. This CDR3 has 15 amino acids. This clonotype was counted a few times. Its antigen is unknown. The J gene is TRBJ1-5, the V gene TRBV12-3 or TRBV12-4; D is undetermined. Sequenced input: blood, either unsorted or a sorted T cell fraction (not recorded which). This receptor was identified in a male donor with ankylosing spondylitis. Written as DNA, the CDR3 is TGTGCCAGCAGTTTAAGGGAGGGTAGCAATCAGCCCCAGCATTTT. Amino acids: CASSLREGSNQPQHF.